A selection of T cell receptor beta chains follows, all from one sample in a study of Ad26.COV2.S vaccination and SARS-CoV-2 variants. Libraries were prepared by immunoSEQ multiplex PCR; TCRdb keeps only in-frame clonotypes and omits some of them. Of about 380,000 clones listed, around 82% were seen once; the top ten hold about 7.4%. The sample here was peripheral blood, taken in a trial of Ad26.COV2.S vaccine versus placebo. The receptors derive from a person aged 18 to 65 who received the Ad26.COV2.S COVID-19 vaccine or a placebo. CDR3s include the opening cysteine and the closing phenylalanine or tryptophan. D genes are given only for firm matches. Clone size is shown for a subset of rows, as once, few, many or a class of expanded clone.

j_call	clone_size	v_call	d_call	cdr3_nt	cdr3_aa
TRBJ2-1	NA	TRBV25-1	NA	TGTGCCAGCAGTGACGGGGGCTCCTACAATGAGCAGTTCTTC	CASSDGGSYNEQFF
TRBJ2-7	NA	TRBV4-3	NA	TGCGCCAGCAGCCAAGTAGGTGGTTCGTCTCGAGTTGAGTTC	CASSQVGGSSRVEF
TRBJ1-5	NA	TRBV4-1	TRBD1	TGCGCCAGCAGCCAAGGAGACAGGGGGTCGTGGCCCCAGCATTTT	CASSQGDRGSWPQHF
TRBJ1-2	once	TRBV29-1	NA	TGCAGCGTTGTCGGCCCCCGAGGTGGCTACACCTTC	CSVVGPRGGYTF
TRBJ1-3	NA	TRBV7-2	NA	TGTGCCAGCAGCTCTCCGGGGGGAGGAAACACCATATATTTT	CASSSPGGGNTIYF
TRBJ1-6	NA	TRBV7-2	NA	TGTGCCAGCAGCTTCTGGGACGGGACGTTTTCACCCCTCCACTTT	CASSFWDGTFSPLHF
TRBJ2-1	NA	TRBV14	NA	TGTGCCAGCAGCCGAGGACCGTTATACAATGAGCAGTTCTTC	CASSRGPLYNEQFF
TRBJ2-3	NA	TRBV4-2	NA	TGTGCCAGCAGCCAAGGGGGGACTAGCACAGATACGCAGTATTTT	CASSQGGTSTDTQYF
TRBJ2-5	NA	TRBV6-2/TRBV6-3	TRBD2	TGTGCCAGCAGTGGGAGGGGAGAGACCCAGTACTTC	CASSGRGETQYF
TRBJ1-4	NA	TRBV7-2	NA	TGTGCCAGCAGCCCCAGTACAACCCCAACTAATGAAAAACTGTTTTTT	CASSPSTTPTNEKLFF
TRBJ1-4	NA	TRBV28	NA	TGTGCCAGCACCCTTTACTCGAATGAAAAACTGTTTTTT	CASTLYSNEKLFF
TRBJ2-7	NA	TRBV5-6	NA	TGTGCCAGCAGCTATATCGTCGAGGGCGAGCAGTACTTC	CASSYIVEGEQYF
TRBJ2-2	NA	TRBV18	TRBD1	TGTGCCAGCTCACCGGGACAGGGCAGAACCGGGGAGCTGTTTTTT	CASSPGQGRTGELFF
TRBJ1-1	NA	TRBV6-5	NA	TGTGCCAGCAGCTCCGGGACCTTGGCGACTGAAGCTTTCTTT	CASSSGTLATEAFF
TRBJ1-2	NA	TRBV7-9	NA	TGTGCCAGCAGCTTACTCCCCCTCCCTAACTATGGCTACACCTTC	CASSLLPLPNYGYTF
TRBJ2-7	NA	TRBV9	NA	TGTGCCAGCAGCGTAGGGCGGGGGCCCTACGAGCAGTACTTC	CASSVGRGPYEQYF
TRBJ1-1	NA	TRBV7-9	NA	TGTGCCAGCAGCCTCATAGGTCGGGCAGGGGACACTGAAGCTTTCTTT	CASSLIGRAGDTEAFF
TRBJ2-1	NA	TRBV29-1	NA	TGCAGCGTTAAAAGTCCGGGCAGTAACTACAATGAGCAGTTCTTC	CSVKSPGSNYNEQFF
TRBJ2-5	NA	TRBV30	NA	TGTGCCTGGATTCGAGAGACCCAGTACTTC	CAWIRETQYF
TRBJ2-7	NA	TRBV25-1	NA	TGTGCCAGCAGTGGCGGAGGGCCCTCCTACGAGCAGTACTTC	CASSGGGPSYEQYF
TRBJ1-3	few	TRBV29-1	NA	TGCAGCGTCGAACAGAACTCTGGAAACACCATATATTTT	CSVEQNSGNTIYF
TRBJ1-5	NA	TRBV13	TRBD1	TGTGCCAGCAGCCTACGGGACAGACAGCCCCAGCATTTT	CASSLRDRQPQHF
TRBJ2-2	NA	TRBV12-5	TRBD2	TGTGCTAGTGGTTTGGTAATCAGCGGGAAACACACCGGGGAGCTGTTTTTT	CASGLVISGKHTGELFF
TRBJ1-3	NA	TRBV6-5	NA	TGTGCCAGCACCCCCGCGGGGTCTGGAAACACCATATATTTT	CASTPAGSGNTIYF
TRBJ2-1	NA	TRBV7-2	NA	TGTGCCAGCAGCTTTAGTCCTAGCTACAATGAGCAGTTCTTC	CASSFSPSYNEQFF
TRBJ1-5	NA	TRBV19	NA	TGTGCCAGTAGTTGGGGGTATGGCAATCAGCCCCAGCATTTT	CASSWGYGNQPQHF
TRBJ2-1	NA	TRBV3-1/TRBV3-2	TRBD2	TGTGCCAGCAGCCAAGCTAGCGGGAGGGCTTCCGGGCAGTTCTTC	CASSQASGRASGQFF
TRBJ2-3	once	TRBV11-3	TRBD2	TGTGCCAGCAGCTTAGATCAACTAGCGGGGGTCACAGATACGCAGTATTTT	CASSLDQLAGVTDTQYF
TRBJ1-1	NA	TRBV19	TRBD1	TGTGCCAGTAGTTCGTACAGGGGCTCGAACACTGAAGCTTTCTTT	CASSSYRGSNTEAFF
TRBJ1-5	NA	TRBV19	NA	TGTGCCAGTAGTATAGTCCCGGGCAATCAGCCCCAGCATTTT	CASSIVPGNQPQHF
TRBJ2-7	NA	TRBV27	NA	TGTGCCAGCACCCCCCGGGCAGGGATCTCCTACGAGCAGTACTTC	CASTPRAGISYEQYF
TRBJ2-3	NA	TRBV4-1	NA	TGCGCCAGCAGCCAAGATCAGCCGAGCACAGATACGCAGTATTTT	CASSQDQPSTDTQYF
TRBJ1-3	once	TRBV6-5	TRBD1	TGTGCCAGCAGACCCGACAGGGCGGGGGGAAACACCATATATTTT	CASRPDRAGGNTIYF
TRBJ2-1	NA	TRBV11-3	NA	TGTGCCAGCACCCCACCTAAGGGGGAGGGCCGCAATGAGCAGTTCTTC	CASTPPKGEGRNEQFF
TRBJ1-1	NA	TRBV5-1	NA	TGCGCCAGCAGCTTTGAGGGCTTATACACTGAAGCTTTCTTT	CASSFEGLYTEAFF
TRBJ1-5	NA	TRBV9	NA	TGTGCCAGCAGCCCTCAGGGCAGGGCCCATCAGCCCCAGCATTTT	CASSPQGRAHQPQHF
TRBJ1-6	once	TRBV4-2	NA	TGTGCCAGCAGCCAGGAACCGGGACGGATTAATTCACCCCTCCACTTT	CASSQEPGRINSPLHF
TRBJ2-2	NA	TRBV25-1	NA	TGTGCCAGCAGTGGGGGAGCCGGGGAGCTGTTTTTT	CASSGGAGELFF
TRBJ2-7	NA	TRBV6-5	NA	TGTGCCAGCAGCTCCCCGGGCATCTCCTACGAGCAGTACTTC	CASSSPGISYEQYF
TRBJ1-5	NA	TRBV19	NA	TGTGCCAGTAGTATAGATCGGAGGGCTGGTCAGCCCCAGCATTTT	CASSIDRRAGQPQHF
TRBJ1-1	NA	TRBV6-5	NA	TGTGCCAGCAGTTACGGAGGGGGGAAGAGCACTGAAGCTTTCTTT	CASSYGGGKSTEAFF
TRBJ2-3	NA	TRBV29-1	TRBD2	TGCAGCGTGGGAGGGATAGGCACAGATACGCAGTATTTT	CSVGGIGTDTQYF
TRBJ1-5	few	TRBV2	TRBD1	TGTGCCAGCAGTGAAAGGACAGGGGCCCAGCATTTT	CASSERTGAQHF
TRBJ1-1	once	TRBV18	TRBD1	TGTGCCAGCTCACCGCAGGGGGGCCACATCCAGAACACTGAAGCTTTCTTT	CASSPQGGHIQNTEAFF
TRBJ1-4	many	TRBV20-1	NA	TGCAGTGCTAGACAGGGTGGAAAACTGTTTTTT	CSARQGGKLFF
TRBJ2-7	NA	TRBV13	NA	TGTGCCAGCAGCCTGACCCAGGGAAACGAGCAGTACTTC	CASSLTQGNEQYF
TRBJ1-5	NA	TRBV15	NA	TGTGCCACCAGCAGGGGTGGGAGGGGCCTCAATCAGCCCCAGCATTTT	CATSRGGRGLNQPQHF
TRBJ2-3	NA	TRBV5-1	TRBD2	TGCGCCAGCAGCCGCGGACTAGCGGTGAACACAGATACGCAGTATTTT	CASSRGLAVNTDTQYF
TRBJ2-7	NA	TRBV5-1	TRBD1	TGCGCCAGCACCCCGACAGGGGGCTTCTACGAGCAGTACTTC	CASTPTGGFYEQYF
TRBJ2-5	NA	TRBV28	TRBD1	TGTGCCAGCGGCTCCGGACAGGTGCGGAGAGAGACCCAGTACTTC	CASGSGQVRRETQYF
TRBJ1-1	NA	TRBV4-3	NA	TGCGCCAGCAGCCAAGGTGCGGGCACTGAAGCTTTCTTT	CASSQGAGTEAFF
TRBJ2-1	few	TRBV29-1	TRBD2	TGCAGCGTTGACAGCGGGAGGGGTAACAATGAGCAGTTCTTC	CSVDSGRGNNEQFF
TRBJ2-1	few	TRBV18	NA	TGTGCCAGCTCGTCCGGGGTTTACAATGAGCAGTTCTTC	CASSSGVYNEQFF
TRBJ2-5	NA	TRBV13	NA	TGTGCCAGCAGCTTGGTTTGGAGCCAAGAGACCCAGTACTTC	CASSLVWSQETQYF
TRBJ1-5	NA	TRBV2	NA	TGTGCCAGCAGTTGGGACCCGGGACAGCCCCAGCATTTT	CASSWDPGQPQHF
TRBJ1-5	NA	TRBV5-1	TRBD1	TGCGCCAGCAGCAGGACAGGGATAGGTCAGCCCCAGCATTTT	CASSRTGIGQPQHF
TRBJ2-7	NA	TRBV5-6	NA	TGTGCCAGCAGTCCAGCCCACCAGGGGGGGTTCTACGAGCAGTACTTC	CASSPAHQGGFYEQYF